This T cell receptor (beta chain) is from a study of vaccination effects on CD4 cells after COVID-19. Measured with immunoSEQ multiplex PCR; TCRdb has only the in-frame clones, and not every one. The repertoire holds around 28,000 clones, with around 72% as singletons. Overall study findings and caveats: The study enrolled few convalescent patients and sampled no early post-infection timepoints.

Notes on this clone: Antigen unknown.

Pools of viral peptides were used by the ViraFEST assay to expand antigen-specific CD4+ T cells ahead of sequencing. The culture ran for around ten days before CD4+ T cells were isolated. Recipients of the vaccine had no prior SARS-CoV-2 infection and negative nucleocapsid antibodies. Cultures of about 2 million PBMC per well contained approximately 10 IU/ml IL-2 plus 10 ug/ml peptides. This CDR3 is built from 13 residues. In germline, CDR1 is MGHRA, CDR2 YSYEKL. The V and J ends lost 2 bases and 10 bases respectively, with 9 bases between them. The starting material was CD4+ T cells from PBMCs cultured with SARS-CoV-2 spike peptides, obtained before COVID-19 vaccination. This chain connects TRBV4-1 to TRBJ1-6; the D gene is possibly TRBD1 (5 bases). This sequence originates from a human donor who received a COVID-19 vaccine. CDR3 in DNA: TGCGCCAGCAGCCAACCGACAGTCTCACCCCTCCACTTT. Translated: CASSQPTVSPLHF.